This T cell receptor beta chain was sequenced in a study of early T cells in non-severe SARS-CoV-2 infection (dated by TCRdb to the early 2020s). Some background on the complete study: Bulk RNA from unsorted whole blood was used for TCR sequencing, so alpha and beta chains could not be paired. Points the paper makes about the study in general: VDJdb matching was skewed toward anti-spike CD8 responses and likely underestimated virus-specific expansions by missing private and CD4 specificities.

This was a case-control study nested in a cohort of healthcare workers in London, UK, who had nasopharyngeal swab PCR tests and blood samples taken every week. Healthcare workers were recruited during the week of the UK lockdown, between 23 and 31 March 2020, and followed weekly for up to roughly 15 weeks. The germline V gene yields SGHDT for CDR1 and YYEEEE for CDR2. V is clipped by 4 bases and J by 5 bases, and the sequence between their germline boundaries is 10 bases long. The CDR3 measures 12 amino acids from cysteine to phenylalanine. The only DNA kept is the CDR3, 36 bases in frame from the first base. About this clonotype itself: The antigen it binds to is not known. No per-base quality is available; no much larger clone lies one base away.

The receptor library was made with 5' RACE. TCRdb shows the sequencer as NextSeq 500. The TCR library protocol attached unique molecular identifiers to individual cDNA molecules to correct for sequencing error and PCR bias. Sequencing covered both TCR alpha and beta chains, and within each sample the abundances of alpha and beta sequences were tightly co-correlated. The authors processed their data as follows. Decombinator V4 was used to perform V gene, J gene and CDR3 annotation of TCR sequences. Expanded TCRs were defined as changing significantly between any two time points under a Poisson model with p below 0.0001. TCR abundances were normalised to the total number of TCRs sequenced per sample and expressed as counts per million. MAIT TCRs were defined by TRAV1-2 paired with TRAJ12, TRAJ20 or TRAJ33, and iNKT TCRs by TRAV10 paired with TRAJ18. VDJdb, accessed 1 November 2021, was searched for CMV, EBV and SARS-CoV-2 annotated TCRs, with TCRs annotated for multiple antigens excluded. In TCRdb, the public reads were trimmed at Q25 with fastp and aligned with MiXCR, with productive beta chains retained. Here each entry gathers all rows of one CDR3 protein and keeps the most common genes and DNA. These V and J calls are TCRdb output, not the study's own analysis. Here the sample has under 90,000 distinct CDR3 sequences; about 14% occur a single time. About 6.1% of the sample is held by the ten biggest clonotypes.

This chain joins TRBV5-6 to TRBJ2-7; confidence is insufficient to name the D gene. Sequenced material: whole blood. This TCR was recovered from an adult who was a healthcare worker with PCR-confirmed SARS-CoV-2 infection or an uninfected control (not recorded which). The DNA sequence is as follows: TGTGCCAGCAGCACCGACAACAACGAGCAGTACTTC. It translates to CASSTDNNEQYF.